The 20 T cell receptor beta chains reported below all come from one sample, sequenced in a study of T-cell memory formation after mild COVID-19. TCRdb fed the 5' RACE reads into MiXCR, producing one record per CDR3 protein. This sample has about 390,000 distinct CDR3 sequences, with roughly 15% found just once. The sample consisted of PBMCs or a T cell subset sorted from them (not recorded which). These receptors were obtained from a man aged 18 to 29 who had mild COVID-19 (a few samples of this study predate the infection). Cell type and time point are not known.

The V call is TRBV5-1, the J call TRBJ2-7, with a tentative D call TRBD1 (7 bases). The germline V gene encodes CDR1 SGHRS and CDR2 YFSETQ. V was trimmed by 3 bases and J by 5 bases, leaving 21 bases between them. This CDR3 has 16 amino acids. In nucleotides, the CDR3 is TGCGCCAGCAGCTCACTTGGAGGGGACAGAAGGAACGAGCAGTACTTC. It codes for CASSSLGGDRRNEQYF.

The chain uses TRBV7-9 and TRBJ1-2; D is unresolved. Germline CDR1 is SEHNR and CDR2 is FQNEAQ (reference sequence). CDR3 length: 11 amino acids. The V end lost 8 bases, the J end lost 9 bases, and 13 bases lay between the germline ends. For the CDR3, the DNA is TGTGCCAGCTACAAGGGTCGGAGCTACACCTTC. It is translated as CASYKGRSYTF.

This clonotype was counted between two and nine times. The V and J genes are TRBV7-9 and TRBJ2-5; TRBD1 is a possible D gene (6 bases). The CDR3 contains 13 residues. The ends were cut back, 5 bases at V and 4 bases at J, with 11 bases in the middle. Germline CDR1 is SEHNR and CDR2 is FQNEAQ (reference sequence). CDR3: CASSRTALETQYF. CDR3 sequence (DNA): TGTGCCAGCAGCAGGACAGCGCTAGAGACCCAGTACTTC.

This clonotype showed up just a few times. CDR3 DNA: TGTGCCAGCAGTTACTCAGGACAGGGCCAGTTTGGCTACACCTTC. Translating gives CASSYSGQGQFGYTF. J is TRBJ1-2 and V is TRBV6-5; TRBD1 matches at 8 bases. CDR3 length equals 15 residues. V trimming: 0 bases; J trimming: 7 bases; junction bases outside the gene matches: 7. Germline assignment: CDR1 MNHEY and CDR2 SVGAGI.

CDR3 sequence: CASSEQLLNTEAFF. CDR3 DNA sequence: TGTGCCAGCTCAGAACAGCTCTTGAACACTGAAGCTTTCTTT. V is TRBV18 and J is TRBJ1-1; no definite D call. CDR1 and CDR2 (germline): KGHSH, LQKENI. The CDR3 sequence is 14 residues long. V was shortened by 5 bases and J by 0 bases, with 10 bases between the two germline ends. Variable domain in full (rest from reference TRBV18 and TRBJ1-1): NAGVMQNPRHLVRRRGQEARLRCSPMKGHSHVYWYRQLPEEGLKFMVYLQKENIIDESGMPKERFSAEFPKEGPSILRIQQVVRGDSAAYFCASSEQLLNTEAFFGQGTRLTVV.

The table lists this clonotype with a few counts. V and J are TRBV6-2 or TRBV6-3 and TRBJ1-6; 8 nucleotides align to TRBD1. Germline lookup yields CDR1 MNHEY and CDR2 SVGEGT. The V gene end was trimmed by 5 bases and the J gene end by 10 bases; junction bases not matched to a gene: 4. There are 13 residues in the CDR3. DNA of the CDR3: TGTGCCAGCAGTCAACAGGGGGAGTCACCCCTCCACTTT. It is translated as CASSQQGESPLHF.

This clonotype was observed a few times. The J gene is TRBJ2-7, the V gene TRBV18; 8 bases align to TRBD1. This CDR3 spans 15 amino acids. The trim removed 0 bases at V and 4 bases at J, leaving 5 bases unmatched. Germline V CDR1 and CDR2: KGHSH, LQKENI. CDR3 coding DNA: TGTGCCAGCTCACCACCTAGCAGGGGGCCATACGAGCAGTACTTC. It is translated as CASSPPSRGPYEQYF.

This clonotype was counted ten times or more. The V gene is TRBV2, the J gene TRBJ2-5, with 9 bases lining up with TRBD2. Germline V CDR1 and CDR2: SNHLY, FYNNEI. Trimming removed 3 bases from V and 3 bases from J; junction bases left unmatched: 5. CDR3 length: 15 amino acids. DNA of the CDR3: TGTGCCAGCAGTGACTCGGGACTAGCAGAAGAGACCCAGTACTTC. It specifies CASSDSGLAEETQYF.

This clonotype was seen more than once but under ten times. J is TRBJ2-5 and V is TRBV10-3; 10 bases fit TRBD2. Trimming removed 8 bases from V and 0 bases from J; junction bases left unmatched: 3. Per the germline V gene, CDR1 is ENHRY and CDR2 is SYGVKD. This CDR3 is 14 amino acids long. CDR3 protein: CAIRAGGNQETQYF. CDR3 nucleotides: TGTGCCATCCGAGCGGGGGGGAACCAAGAGACCCAGTACTTC.

V gene TRBV18 combines with J gene TRBJ1-2; D may be TRBD1 (6 bases). Germline-derived CDR1 and CDR2 are KGHSH and LQKENI. Between the trimmed V and J ends, which lost 3 bases and 7 bases, there was a span of 30 bases. The CDR3 consists of 19 residues. The CDR3 protein is CASSPGLLRMAGVEGGYTF. DNA of the CDR3: TGTGCCAGCTCACCCGGCCTCCTGAGGATGGCAGGGGTGGAGGGTGGCTACACCTTC. Drawing the rest from reference TRBV18 and TRBJ1-2, the complete variable domain is NAGVMQNPRHLVRRRGQEARLRCSPMKGHSHVYWYRQLPEEGLKFMVYLQKENIIDESGMPKERFSAEFPKEGPSILRIQQVVRGDSAAYFCASSPGLLRMAGVEGGYTFGSGTRLTVV.

This clonotype has a handful of counts. The chain is built from TRBV27 and TRBJ1-1; 9 positions agree with TRBD1. The V segment lost 5 bases and the J segment 3 bases; nucleotides outside the gene matches: 4. The CDR3 runs 14 residues. Germline CDR1 MNHEY, CDR2 SMNVEV (reference sequence). CDR3 nucleotide sequence: TGTGCCAGCAGTAGCACAGGGGGCCACACTGAAGCTTTCTTT. As protein: CASSSTGGHTEAFF.

This clonotype was seen more than once but under ten times. The chain uses TRBV6-2 or TRBV6-3 and TRBJ2-1; 9 bases map to TRBD2. Germline V gene sequence: CDR1 MNHEY, CDR2 SVGEGT. Unmatched junction bases numbered 4, after V lost 7 bases and J lost 3 bases. The CDR3 extends over 14 amino acids. Here the CDR3 reads CASTKTSGYNEQFF. Here the CDR3 DNA reads TGTGCCAGCACCAAGACTAGCGGCTACAATGAGCAGTTCTTC.

The rearrangement links TRBV5-5 to TRBJ1-1; 7 bases fit TRBD1. Germline trimming cut 4 bases from V and 2 bases from J; bases unmatched to any gene: 5. CDR1 and CDR2 (germline): SGHKS, YYEKEE (reference sequence). The CDR3 contains 14 residues. The CDR3 loop reads CASSGPGGNTEAFF. The CDR3 DNA follows: TGTGCCAGCAGCGGCCCAGGGGGAAACACTGAAGCTTTCTTT.

The genes are TRBV12-3 or TRBV12-4 and TRBJ2-7; possibly TRBD2 for D (5 bases). The length of the CDR3 is 14 residues. V was pared by 0 bases and J by 2 bases, with 8 bases between. DNA for the CDR3: TGTGCCAGCAGTTTAGCAGGACTTGCCTACGAGCAGTACTTC. Translation gives CASSLAGLAYEQYF.

The sample holds a few counts of this clonotype. V usage is TRBV4-3 and J usage is TRBJ1-1; unclear D gene. The CDR3 is 15 residues long. The germline CDR1 and CDR2 sequences are LGHNA and YSLEER. Trimming removed 0 bases at V and 0 bases at J, with 8 bases between. The CDR3 here is CASSQETHLNTEAFF. The CDR3 DNA reads TGCGCCAGCAGCCAAGAAACTCACTTGAACACTGAAGCTTTCTTT.

This clonotype showed up just a few times. The chain has TRBV5-1 and TRBJ1-1; D perhaps matches TRBD1 (5 bases). The CDR3 sequence is 14 residues long. V lost 2 bases and J lost 5, with 13 bases in between. CDR1 SGHRS and CDR2 YFSETQ come from the germline V gene. In nucleotides, the CDR3 is TGCGCCAGCAGCTTTGGGGCGCAAGAAACTGAAGCTTTCTTT. Amino acid sequence: CASSFGAQETEAFF.

Only a few counts were recorded for this clonotype. This chain uses TRBV6-1 with TRBJ1-2, with TRBD1 as a possible D gene (5 bases). Germline-derived CDR1 and CDR2 are MNHNS and SASEGT. Trimming took 7 bases from V and 8 from J, leaving 17 bases between them. CDR3 length: 13 residues. As DNA, the CDR3 is TGTGCCAGCAAGGCAGGGTCGGTGGGAGGCTACACCTTC. Amino acids: CASKAGSVGGYTF.

This chain links TRBV15 with TRBJ2-3; TRBD2 is a possible D gene (5 bases). CDR1 LNHNV and CDR2 YYDKDF come from the germline V gene (reference sequence). This CDR3 spans 15 amino acids. The ends were cut back, 1 base at V and 2 bases at J, with 10 bases in the middle. CDR3 in amino acids: CATSRGGHTTDTQYF. DNA for the CDR3: TGTGCCACCAGCAGAGGCGGGCACACCACAGATACGCAGTATTTT.

The chain recombines TRBV12-3 or TRBV12-4 with TRBJ1-2, with 7 bases identical to TRBD1. Trimming removed 4 bases from V and 10 bases from J; junction bases left unmatched: 9. CDR3 size: 13 residues. CDR3 bases: TGTGCCAGCAGTTCTACAGGGGCTGCCTACTACACCTTC. Translation gives CASSSTGAAYYTF.

CDR3 loop: CASSLGLVDTDTQYF. The CDR3 DNA reads as TGTGCCAGCAGCTTAGGACTAGTCGACACAGATACGCAGTATTTT. V is TRBV7-9 and J is TRBJ2-3; weak D call: TRBD2 (6 bases). The CDR3 runs to 15 residues. V shed 1 base and J shed 2 bases, with 10 bases lying between them. CDR1 is SEHNR, CDR2 FQNEAQ, per germline (reference sequence).